These T cell receptor beta chains were read from a single sample in a study of blood T cell repertoires in COVID-19. Only in-frame clones appear in the TCRdb table, and some are missing; sequencing was by immunoSEQ multiplex PCR. The data show tens of thousands of clones, approximately 86% seen once. Material for sequencing was peripheral blood. These receptors were obtained from a man aged 55-75 years with active COVID-19. The CDR3 runs from the conserved cysteine through the conserved F or W. D genes are given only for firm matches. Not all rows give a size; the values are once, few, many and, for expanded clones, a class.

clone_size	v_call	j_call	d_call	cdr3_nt	cdr3_aa
NA	TRBV10-2	TRBJ2-7	TRBD1	TGCGCCAGCACGATTGACAGGGGATCTTCCTACGAGCAGTACTTC	CASTIDRGSSYEQYF
few	TRBV5-1	TRBJ2-2	NA	TGCGCCAGCCGCCGGGAGCCGGAATTAAACACCGGGGAGCTGTTTTTT	CASRREPELNTGELFF
NA	TRBV11-3	TRBJ2-3	TRBD1	TGTGCCAGCAGCTGGGACAGGGTCACAGATACGCAGTATTTT	CASSWDRVTDTQYF
NA	TRBV9	TRBJ2-1	NA	TGTGCCAGCAGCGTAGACGGCGGGGGCAACAATGAGCAGTTCTTC	CASSVDGGGNNEQFF
NA	TRBV6-5	TRBJ1-3	NA	TGTGCCAGCAGGCGGGACTCTGGAAACACCATATATTTT	CASRRDSGNTIYF
NA	TRBV11-2	TRBJ2-7	TRBD2	TGTGCCAGCAGCGGGACTAGCGGGGCGCCTCGAGAGCAGTACTTC	CASSGTSGAPREQYF
NA	TRBV7-2	TRBJ2-1	TRBD2	TGTGCCAGCAGCTGGACTAGCGGGGCGGGGAATGAGCAGTTCTTC	CASSWTSGAGNEQFF
once	TRBV19	TRBJ2-5	NA	TGTGCCAGTAGTATAGGGGCAATACAAGAGACCCAGTACTTC	CASSIGAIQETQYF
NA	TRBV18	TRBJ2-3	NA	TGTGCCAGCTCACCCTCCACAGATACGCAGTATTTT	CASSPSTDTQYF
NA	TRBV28	TRBJ2-2	NA	TGTGCCAGCAGGTCGGGACTGAACACCGGGGAGCTGTTTTTT	CASRSGLNTGELFF
NA	TRBV6-5	TRBJ1-2	NA	TGTGCCAGCAGTTACTCCGGGGGGGGCTACACCTTC	CASSYSGGGYTF
NA	TRBV28	TRBJ1-2	NA	TGTGCCAGCAGTTCCGGACTTCGGGGCTACACCTTC	CASSSGLRGYTF
NA	TRBV6-6	TRBJ2-3	TRBD2	TGTGCCAGCAGTCCATGGACTAGCGGGGCCACAGATACGCAGTATTTT	CASSPWTSGATDTQYF
NA	TRBV19	TRBJ1-1	NA	TGTGCCAGTAGTCTCGTCCCAGGGAATGGTGAAGCTTTCTTT	CASSLVPGNGEAFF
NA	TRBV30	TRBJ1-2	NA	TGTGCCTGGGACCACACAGGGATCTATGGCTACACCTTC	CAWDHTGIYGYTF
NA	TRBV3-1/TRBV3-2	TRBJ2-7	TRBD1	TGTGCCAGCAGCCAGGGGACAGGTCTCTACGAGCAGTACTTC	CASSQGTGLYEQYF
NA	TRBV7-9	TRBJ2-1	TRBD2	TGTGCCAGCAGCCCCCGGGGGGACCCTTACAATGAGCAGTTCTTC	CASSPRGDPYNEQFF
few	TRBV19	TRBJ1-3	NA	TGTGCCAGTAGTATAATCCCAGCTGGAAACACCATATATTTT	CASSIIPAGNTIYF